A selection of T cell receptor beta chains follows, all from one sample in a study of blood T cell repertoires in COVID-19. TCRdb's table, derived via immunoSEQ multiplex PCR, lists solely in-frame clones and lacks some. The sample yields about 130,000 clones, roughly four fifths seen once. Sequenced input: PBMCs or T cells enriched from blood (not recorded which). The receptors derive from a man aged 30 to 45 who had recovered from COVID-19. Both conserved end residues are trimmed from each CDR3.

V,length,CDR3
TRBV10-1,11,ASSDTRGQPQH
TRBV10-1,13,ASSRVGTSDETQY
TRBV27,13,ASSRGQGFGNTIY
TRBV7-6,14,ASSSLAGGRTDTQY
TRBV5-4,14,ASSSDRGLLRAGYT
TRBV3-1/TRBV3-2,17,ASSQVRSGGARLSNEQF
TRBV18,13,ASSRPGTGYREQF
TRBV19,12,ASSIDRQGGGYT
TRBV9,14,ASSVVPGTEDTEAF
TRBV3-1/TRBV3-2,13,ASSHRGRRTDTQY
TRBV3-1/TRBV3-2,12,ASSQGDSNSPLH
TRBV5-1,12,ASSPGQNTGELF
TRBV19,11,ASNFRGSSGYT
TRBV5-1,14,ASSPVGSSGANVLT
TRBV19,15,ASSIQGTPSYNSPLH
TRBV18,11,ASSPRTSYEQY
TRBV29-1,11,SVDITGNEKLF
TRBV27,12,ASRNTGLQETQY
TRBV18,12,ASSPLREGTEAF
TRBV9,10,ASSINGNRLH
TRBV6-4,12,ASRPDRGLGGYT
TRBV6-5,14,ASSYSTGRNSYGYT
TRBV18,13,ASSPPGQGFGEQY
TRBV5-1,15,ASSLGALAGGTDTQY
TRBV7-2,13,ASSLAQGRYTEAF
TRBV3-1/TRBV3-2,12,ASSLTGAGNTIY
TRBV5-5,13,ASSLEGQSSYEQY
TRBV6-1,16,ASSEGLAGVRGIGELF
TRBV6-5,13,ASSYTRTGSRPLH
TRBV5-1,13,ASSLSSGGRETQY
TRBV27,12,ASSLWAGAGELF
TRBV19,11,ASSPGGYTEAF
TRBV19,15,ASIPGTGGQSGNTIY
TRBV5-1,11,ASSPGQALGYT
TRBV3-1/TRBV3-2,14,ASSQPLAAHYNEQF
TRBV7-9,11,ASSPGQDLEAF
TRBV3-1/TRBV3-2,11,ASGGDAGNTIY
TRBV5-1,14,ASSSGGTSGQETQY
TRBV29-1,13,SVEDLQGTTDTQY
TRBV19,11,ASSIGHNTEAF
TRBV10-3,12,AISRSGGEETQY
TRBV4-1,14,ASRDLLAQRGDTQY
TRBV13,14,ASSWKTSGGSDEQF
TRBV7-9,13,ASSISDRGPFGYT
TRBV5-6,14,ASSLGSSGGTDTQY
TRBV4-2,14,ASSQDVAGGGETQY
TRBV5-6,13,ASSFWTYMNTEAF
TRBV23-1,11,ASSFQLYEKLF